This T cell receptor beta chain was captured by sequencing in a study of follicular helper T cells after annual influenza vaccination. TCRdb's copy holds only in-frame clones and misses some; the assay was immunoSEQ multiplex PCR. The table lists 11,000 to 15,000 clones, approximately 84% of them singletons. V was pared by 6 bases and J by 1 base, with 6 bases between. Germline V lookup: CDR1 MNHEY, CDR2 SVGAGI. The CDR3 covers 12 residues. Sample time point: 2014-2015 season, pre-vaccination. Sequences were derived from CXCR5- memory CD4+ T cells sorted from blood, sampled on the day of influenza vaccination. This chain connects TRBV6-5 to TRBJ2-5; D unclear. This TCR was sampled from an adult who received the influenza vaccine. This CDR3 reads CASSRPQETQYF. The DNA for the CDR3 is TGTGCCAGCAGCAGACCCCAAGAGACCCAGTACTTC.